Listed below are T cell receptor beta chains from one sample, sequenced in a study of CD8 T cells in Susac syndrome. TCRdb re-analysed the immunoSEQ multiplex PCR reads in MiXCR, keeping a single row per CDR3 protein. Found here are around 130,000 distinct CDR3 sequences, roughly 80% of them singletons; the top ten hold 0.45% to 0.6%. The sequenced sample was CD8+ T cells from PBMCs. Source of these receptors: a human donor with multiple sclerosis. Both conserved end residues are part of each CDR3. The D gene is left open where the match is weak. The size entry is marked missing in some rows and otherwise reads once, few, many or a size class.

d_gene	v_gene	abundance	j_gene	CDR3nt	CDR3aa
TRBD1	TRBV7-8	.	TRBJ1-2	TGTGCCAGCAGCCAACGCCCCCACACGACAGGGTTATACTATGGCTACACCTTC	CASSQRPHTTGLYYGYTF
.	TRBV6-1	.	TRBJ2-2	TGTGCCAGCAGTAGCAGGGAATCTGACACCGGGGAGCTGTTTTTT	CASSSRESDTGELFF
.	TRBV7-9	.	TRBJ2-3	TGTGCCAGCAGACTAGGGGATACGCAGTATTTT	CASRLGDTQYF
.	TRBV28	.	TRBJ2-7	TGTGCCAGCAGTTATCGGGACAACTTCTACGAGCAGTACTTC	CASSYRDNFYEQYF
.	TRBV7-9	few	TRBJ2-1	TGTGCCAGCAGCTCTACAGGGTCCGGGGAGCAGTTCTTC	CASSSTGSGEQFF
.	TRBV20-1	.	TRBJ1-2	TGCAGTGCACCAACGGCTAACTATGGCTACACCTTC	CSAPTANYGYTF
TRBD2	TRBV20-1	.	TRBJ2-1	TGCAGTGCTAGAGACCTTAGCGGGGCTTCCTACAATGAGCAGTTCTTC	CSARDLSGASYNEQFF
TRBD2	TRBV5-6	.	TRBJ2-1	TGTGCCAGCAGCCAGAGTTCTCTAGCGGGAGAGTCCTACAATGAGCAGTTCTTC	CASSQSSLAGESYNEQFF
.	TRBV12-3/TRBV12-4	.	TRBJ1-1	TGTGCCAGCAGTTCGGACGTGGGGTGGACTGAAGCTTTCTTT	CASSSDVGWTEAFF
.	TRBV27	.	TRBJ2-1	TGTGCCAGCAGTTTAGCCTACAACAATGAGCAGTTCTTC	CASSLAYNNEQFF
TRBD1	TRBV7-6	.	TRBJ2-1	TGTGCCAGCAGCGCCGCCGGGACAGGGGTCAATGAGCAGTTCTTC	CASSAAGTGVNEQFF
.	TRBV13	.	TRBJ2-6	TGTGCCAGCAGCCTCCGGGGCGGGTCCTCTGGGGCCAACGTCCTGACTTTC	CASSLRGGSSGANVLTF
.	TRBV2	.	TRBJ2-4	TGTGCCAGCAGTGAAGCGCTTCTAAGGTTAGCCAAAAACATTCAGTACTTC	CASSEALLRLAKNIQYF